This T cell receptor (beta chain) was sequenced during a study of cytotoxic CD8 clonotypes in ibrutinib-treated CLL. The assay was immunoSEQ multiplex PCR, and TCRdb's table has in-frame clones only and misses some. The repertoire holds 140,000 to 150,000 clones, with around 76% as singletons. Unmatched junction bases numbered 2, after V lost 5 bases and J lost 4 bases. Per the germline V gene, CDR1 is MNHEY and CDR2 is SVGAGI. The CDR3 spans 13 residues. This clonotype was sampled from a human donor with chronic lymphocytic leukemia. Source: PBMCs, taken after 24 months of ibrutinib treatment. The chain has TRBV6-5 and TRBJ1-2; 9 bases are shared with TRBD1. CDR3 protein: CASSPTGGYGYTF. CDR3 nucleotide sequence: TGTGCCAGCAGTCCGACAGGGGGCTATGGCTACACCTTC.